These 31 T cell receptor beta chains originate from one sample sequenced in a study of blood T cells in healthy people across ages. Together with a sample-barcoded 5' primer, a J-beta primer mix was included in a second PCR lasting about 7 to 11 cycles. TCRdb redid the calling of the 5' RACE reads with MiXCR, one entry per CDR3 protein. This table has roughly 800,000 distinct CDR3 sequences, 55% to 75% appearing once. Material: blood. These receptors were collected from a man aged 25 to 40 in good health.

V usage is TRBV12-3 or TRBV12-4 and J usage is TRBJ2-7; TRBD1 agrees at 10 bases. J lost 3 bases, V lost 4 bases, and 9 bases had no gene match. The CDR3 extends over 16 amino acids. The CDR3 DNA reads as TGTGCCAGCAGTTCCGCCTACCGGGACAGGGGCTACGAGCAGTACTTC. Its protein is CASSSAYRDRGYEQYF.

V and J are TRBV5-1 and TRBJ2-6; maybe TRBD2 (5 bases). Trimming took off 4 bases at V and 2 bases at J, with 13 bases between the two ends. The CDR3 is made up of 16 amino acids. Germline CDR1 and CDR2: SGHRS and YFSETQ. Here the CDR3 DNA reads TGCGCCAGCAGCAGATTCGGGGAGCCTGGGGCCAACGTCCTGACTTTC. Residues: CASSRFGEPGANVLTF. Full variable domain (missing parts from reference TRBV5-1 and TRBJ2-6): KAGVTQTPRYLIKTRGQQVTLSCSPISGHRSVSWYQQTPGQGLQFLFEYFSETQRNKGNFPGRFSGRQFSNSRSEMNVSTLELGDSALYLCASSRFGEPGANVLTFGAGSRLTVL.

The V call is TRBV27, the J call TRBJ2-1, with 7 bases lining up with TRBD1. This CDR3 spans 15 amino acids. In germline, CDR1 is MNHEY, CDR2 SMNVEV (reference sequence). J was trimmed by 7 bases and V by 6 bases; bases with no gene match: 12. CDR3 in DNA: TGTGCCAGCAGGATCCGGGACAGCCCCCTTAATGAGCAGTTCTTC. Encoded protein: CASRIRDSPLNEQFF.

In DNA form, the CDR3 reads TGTGCCAGCAGCCATCTCTTAACTTCACCCTCCTACGAGCAGTACTTC. Its protein is CASSHLLTSPSYEQYF. The V and J genes are TRBV4-2 and TRBJ2-7, with unresolved D. The germline gives CDR1 LGHNA, CDR2 YNFKEQ. Deletions cut 3 bases from V and 0 bases from J, with 15 bases between. This CDR3 spans 16 amino acids.

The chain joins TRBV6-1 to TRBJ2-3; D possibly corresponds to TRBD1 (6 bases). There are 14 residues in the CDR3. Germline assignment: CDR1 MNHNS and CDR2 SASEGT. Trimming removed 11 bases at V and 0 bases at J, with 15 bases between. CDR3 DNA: TGTGCCGTTCGATCACAGGGCAGCACAGATACGCAGTATTTT. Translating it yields CAVRSQGSTDTQYF.

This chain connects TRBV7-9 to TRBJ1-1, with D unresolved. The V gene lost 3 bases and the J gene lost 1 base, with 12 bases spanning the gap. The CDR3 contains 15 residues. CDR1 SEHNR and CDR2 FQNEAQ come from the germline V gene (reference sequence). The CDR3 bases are TGTGCCAGCAGCTTCGCCCGTACGGGGAACACTGAAGCTTTCTTT. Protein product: CASSFARTGNTEAFF.

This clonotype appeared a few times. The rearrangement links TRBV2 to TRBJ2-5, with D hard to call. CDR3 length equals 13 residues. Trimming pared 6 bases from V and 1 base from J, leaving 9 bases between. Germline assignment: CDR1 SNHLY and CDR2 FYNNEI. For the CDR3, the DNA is TGTGCCAGCAGGAGGCCGGGCCAAGAGACCCAGTACTTC. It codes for CASRRPGQETQYF.

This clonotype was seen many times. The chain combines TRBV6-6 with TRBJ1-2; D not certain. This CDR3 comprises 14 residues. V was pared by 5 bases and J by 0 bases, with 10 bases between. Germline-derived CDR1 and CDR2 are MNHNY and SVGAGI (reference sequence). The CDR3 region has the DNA TGTGCCAGCAGTCCCCAAGGGACTAACTATGGCTACACCTTC. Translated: CASSPQGTNYGYTF.

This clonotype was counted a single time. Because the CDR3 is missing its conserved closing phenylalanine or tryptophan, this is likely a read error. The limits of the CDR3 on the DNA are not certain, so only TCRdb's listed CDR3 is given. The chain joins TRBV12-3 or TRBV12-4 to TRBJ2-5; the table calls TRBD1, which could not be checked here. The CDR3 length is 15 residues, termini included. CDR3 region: CASSPFETVTYTFGS.

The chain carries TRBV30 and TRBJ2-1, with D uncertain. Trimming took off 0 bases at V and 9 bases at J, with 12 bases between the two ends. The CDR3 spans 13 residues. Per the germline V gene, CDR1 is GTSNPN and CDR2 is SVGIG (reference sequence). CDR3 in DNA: TGTGCCTGGAGTGTTAGTTCGCTGAGTGAGCAGTTCTTC. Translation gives CAWSVSSLSEQFF. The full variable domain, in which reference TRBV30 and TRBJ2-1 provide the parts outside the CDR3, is SQTIHQWPATLVQPVGSPLSLECTVEGTSNPNLYWYRQAAGRGLQLLFYSVGIGQISSEVPQNLSASRPQDRQFILSSKKLLLSDSGFYLCAWSVSSLSEQFFGPGTRLTVL.

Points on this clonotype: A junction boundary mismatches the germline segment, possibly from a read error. Written as DNA, the CDR3 is TGCCCCAGCAGTGAGGGACAGGCAGCTAACTATGGCTACACCTTC. As protein: CPSSEGQAANYGYTF. This sequence joins TRBV5-1 and TRBJ1-2, with 8 bases fitting TRBD1. The CDR3 has 15 amino acids. CDR1 and CDR2 from the germline V gene are SGHRS and YFSETQ. Full variable domain (outside the CDR3, taken from reference TRBV5-1 and TRBJ1-2): KAGVTQTPRYLIKTRGQQVTLSCSPISGHRSVSWYQQTPGQGLQFLFEYFSETQRNKGNFPGRFSGRQFSNSRSEMNVSTLELGDSALYLCPSSEGQAANYGYTFGSGTRLTVV.

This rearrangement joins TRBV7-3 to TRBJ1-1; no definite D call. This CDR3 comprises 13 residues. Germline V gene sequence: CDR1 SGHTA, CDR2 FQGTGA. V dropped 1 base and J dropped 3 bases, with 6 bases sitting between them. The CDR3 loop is CASSLSEDTEAFF. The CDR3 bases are TGTGCCAGCAGCTTAAGCGAGGACACTGAAGCTTTCTTT.

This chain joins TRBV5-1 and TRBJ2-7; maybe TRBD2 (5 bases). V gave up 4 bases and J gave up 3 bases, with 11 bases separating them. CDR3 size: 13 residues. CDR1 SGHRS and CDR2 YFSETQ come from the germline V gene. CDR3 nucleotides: TGCGCCAGCAGCGGAGACGGGAACTACGAGCAGTACTTC. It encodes CASSGDGNYEQYF.

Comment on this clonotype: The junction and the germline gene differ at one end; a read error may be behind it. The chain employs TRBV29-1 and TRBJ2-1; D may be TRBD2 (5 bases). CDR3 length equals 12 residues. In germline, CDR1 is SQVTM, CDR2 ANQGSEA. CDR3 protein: CSVEESGNERFF. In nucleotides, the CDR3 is TGCAGCGTTGAAGAGTCGGGGAATGAGCGGTTCTTC.

CDR3 nucleotides: TGTGCCAGCAGTTTATCGCTAGGAGGCAATGAGCAGTACTTC. Translation: CASSLSLGGNEQYF. This chain connects TRBV28 to TRBJ2-5, with TRBD2 as a possible D gene (5 bases). The CDR3 consists of 14 residues. CDR1 is MDHEN, CDR2 SYDVKM, per germline. The V end lost 1 base, the J end lost 11 bases, and 17 bases lay between the germline ends.

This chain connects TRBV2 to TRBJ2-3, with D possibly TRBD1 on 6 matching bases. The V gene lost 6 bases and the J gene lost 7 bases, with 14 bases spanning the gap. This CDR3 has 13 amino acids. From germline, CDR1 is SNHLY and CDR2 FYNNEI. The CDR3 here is CASRRQGWHTQYF. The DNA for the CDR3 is TGTGCCAGCAGGCGGCAGGGGTGGCATACGCAGTATTTT. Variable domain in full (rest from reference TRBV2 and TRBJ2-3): EPEVTQTPSHQVTQMGQEVILRCVPISNHLYFYWYRQILGQKVEFLVSFYNNEISEKSEIFDDQFSVERPDGSNFTLKIRSTKLEDSAMYFCASRRQGWHTQYFGPGTRLTVL.

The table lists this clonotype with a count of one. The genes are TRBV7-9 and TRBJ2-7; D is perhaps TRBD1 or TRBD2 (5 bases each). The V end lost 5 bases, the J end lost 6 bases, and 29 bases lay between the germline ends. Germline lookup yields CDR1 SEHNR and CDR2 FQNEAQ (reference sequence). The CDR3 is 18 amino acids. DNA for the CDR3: TGTGCCAGCAGCCCGCCCTTGGGGATAAGAGGGGAAAATAGCGAGCAGTACTTC. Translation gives CASSPPLGIRGENSEQYF.

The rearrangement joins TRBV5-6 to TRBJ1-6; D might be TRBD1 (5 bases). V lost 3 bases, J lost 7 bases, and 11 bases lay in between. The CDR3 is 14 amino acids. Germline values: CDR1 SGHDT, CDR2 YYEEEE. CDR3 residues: CASSSGAPNSPLHF. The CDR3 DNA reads TGTGCCAGCAGCTCTGGGGCGCCGAATTCACCCCTCCACTTT.

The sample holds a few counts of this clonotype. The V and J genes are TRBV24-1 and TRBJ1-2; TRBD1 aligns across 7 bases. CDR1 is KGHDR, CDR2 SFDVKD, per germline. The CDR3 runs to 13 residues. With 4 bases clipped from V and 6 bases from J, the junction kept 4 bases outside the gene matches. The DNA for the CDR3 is TGTGCCACCAGTGAACCTGACAGGGATGGCTACACCTTC. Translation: CATSEPDRDGYTF.

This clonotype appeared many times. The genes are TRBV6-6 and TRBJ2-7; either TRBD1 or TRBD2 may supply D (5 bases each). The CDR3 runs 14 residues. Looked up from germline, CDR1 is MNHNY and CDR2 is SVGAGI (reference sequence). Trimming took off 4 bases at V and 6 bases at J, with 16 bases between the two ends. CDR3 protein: CASSSGRGVGEQYF. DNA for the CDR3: TGTGCCAGCAGTTCTGGGCGAGGGGTTGGCGAGCAGTACTTC.

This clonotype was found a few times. The CDR3 DNA reads as TGTGCCAGCAGCCCCCGGACAGGGGCTGGCACTGAAGCTTTCTTT. It translates to CASSPRTGAGTEAFF. V gene TRBV7-2 combines with J gene TRBJ1-1; TRBD1 matches at 9 bases. The V gene's germline CDR1 is SGHTA and CDR2 FQGNSA. The length of the CDR3 is 15 residues. V lost 5 bases to trimming and J lost 4 bases; unmatched junction nucleotides: 8.

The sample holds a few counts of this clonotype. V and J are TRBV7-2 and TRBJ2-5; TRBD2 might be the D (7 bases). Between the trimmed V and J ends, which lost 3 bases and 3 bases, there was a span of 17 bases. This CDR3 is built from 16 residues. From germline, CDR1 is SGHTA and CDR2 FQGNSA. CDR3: CASSLGRGAGKETQYF. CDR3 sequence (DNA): TGTGCCAGCAGCTTGGGACGGGGGGCCGGAAAAGAGACCCAGTACTTC.

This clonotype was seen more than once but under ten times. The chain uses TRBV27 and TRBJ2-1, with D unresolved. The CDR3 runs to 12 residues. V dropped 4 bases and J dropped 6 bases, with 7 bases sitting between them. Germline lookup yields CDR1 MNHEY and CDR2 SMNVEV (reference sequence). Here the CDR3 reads CASSSAGNEQFF. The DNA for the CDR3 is TGTGCCAGCAGTTCTGCAGGCAATGAGCAGTTCTTC.

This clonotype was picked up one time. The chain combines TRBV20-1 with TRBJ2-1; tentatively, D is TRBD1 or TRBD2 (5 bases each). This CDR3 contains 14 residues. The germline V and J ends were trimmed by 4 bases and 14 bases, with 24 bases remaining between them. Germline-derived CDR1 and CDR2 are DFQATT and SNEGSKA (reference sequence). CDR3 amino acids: CSATRGSLKGTEFF. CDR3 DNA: TGCAGTGCTACCCGGGGATCGTTGAAAGGGACCGAGTTCTTC.

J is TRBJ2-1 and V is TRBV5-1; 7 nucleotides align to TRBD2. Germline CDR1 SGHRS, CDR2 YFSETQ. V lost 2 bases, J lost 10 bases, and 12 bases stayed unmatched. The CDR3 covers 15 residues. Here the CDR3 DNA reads TGCGCCAGCAGCTTTGCGAGCGGGAACACCGGGGAGCAGTTCTTC. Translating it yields CASSFASGNTGEQFF. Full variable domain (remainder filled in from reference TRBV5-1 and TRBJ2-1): KAGVTQTPRYLIKTRGQQVTLSCSPISGHRSVSWYQQTPGQGLQFLFEYFSETQRNKGNFPGRFSGRQFSNSRSEMNVSTLELGDSALYLCASSFASGNTGEQFFGPGTRLTVL.

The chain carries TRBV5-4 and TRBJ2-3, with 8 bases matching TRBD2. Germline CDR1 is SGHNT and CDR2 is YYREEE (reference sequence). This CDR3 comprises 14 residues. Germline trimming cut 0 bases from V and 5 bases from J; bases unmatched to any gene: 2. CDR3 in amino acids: CASSLASGLDTQYF. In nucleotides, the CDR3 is TGTGCCAGCAGCTTGGCTAGCGGGTTAGATACGCAGTATTTT.

CDR3 protein: CASSLAGTGYEQFF. CDR3 in DNA: TGTGCCAGCAGCTTGGCGGGGACAGGGTATGAGCAGTTCTTC. This chain connects TRBV5-5 to TRBJ2-1, with 9 bases that match TRBD1. The CDR3 sequence is 14 residues long. With V trimmed by 0 bases and J by 8 bases, 3 bases remained unmatched. The germline V gene encodes CDR1 SGHKS and CDR2 YYEKEE (reference sequence).

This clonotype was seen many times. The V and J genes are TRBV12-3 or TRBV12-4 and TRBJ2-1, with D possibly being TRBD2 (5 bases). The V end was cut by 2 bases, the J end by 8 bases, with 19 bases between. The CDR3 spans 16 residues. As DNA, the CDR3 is TGTGCCAGCAGTTTAACCCGTTTGGGGTCCGGGGATGAGCAGTTCTTC. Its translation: CASSLTRLGSGDEQFF.

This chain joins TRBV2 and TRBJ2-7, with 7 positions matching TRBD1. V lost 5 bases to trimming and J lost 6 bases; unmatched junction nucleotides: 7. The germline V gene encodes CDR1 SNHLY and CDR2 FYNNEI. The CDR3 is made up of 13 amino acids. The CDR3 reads CASSWDSSGEQYF. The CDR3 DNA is TGTGCCAGCAGTTGGGACAGCTCGGGCGAGCAGTACTTC.

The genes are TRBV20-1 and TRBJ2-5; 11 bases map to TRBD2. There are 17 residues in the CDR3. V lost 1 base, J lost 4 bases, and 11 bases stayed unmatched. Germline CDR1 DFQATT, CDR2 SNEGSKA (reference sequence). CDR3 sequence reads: CSARVPLAGGPVETQYF. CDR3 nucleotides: TGCAGTGCTAGAGTTCCCTTAGCGGGGGGGCCGGTAGAGACCCAGTACTTC.

The CDR3 DNA reads as TGCAGTGCTATAGAACGGCAGGGGGCTCGAGATACGCAGTATTTT. Translation gives CSAIERQGARDTQYF. This chain connects TRBV20-1 to TRBJ2-3; 8 bases fit TRBD1. Germline values: CDR1 DFQATT, CDR2 SNEGSKA (reference sequence). The CDR3 is 15 residues long. V was clipped by 4 bases and J by 5 bases; unmatched bases: 11.